This T cell receptor (beta chain) was found in a study of blood T cell repertoires in COVID-19. Background on the study: The United States, Italy and Spain provided the acute and convalescent COVID-19 samples. T cells, B-cell-depleted T cells, or PBMCs provided the cDNA or gDNA that served as material.

This CDR3 is built from 15 residues. Germline CDR1 LNHDA, CDR2 SQIVND (reference sequence). Between the trimmed V and J ends, which lost 5 bases and 8 bases, there was a span of 21 bases. In the original workflow: Nucleated cell counts were estimated from reference gene primer amplification. Sequenced by immunoSEQ multiplex PCR; TCRdb stores in-frame clones only, minus some. V and J calls plus clone size are reproduced from that table; the DNA served to infer D and trimming. The sample gives roughly 250,000 clones, roughly 91% of which show up once; roughly 0.8% is in the top ten. The gene calls are TRBV19 and TRBJ1-2, with TRBD1 as a possible D gene (5 bases). Sample: peripheral blood. The sequence came from a man aged 25 to 40 with acute or convalescent COVID-19. This CDR3 reads CASSLTRQPPLGYTF. In DNA form, the CDR3 reads TGTGCCAGTAGTCTAACCCGACAGCCCCCCTTAGGCTACACCTTC.